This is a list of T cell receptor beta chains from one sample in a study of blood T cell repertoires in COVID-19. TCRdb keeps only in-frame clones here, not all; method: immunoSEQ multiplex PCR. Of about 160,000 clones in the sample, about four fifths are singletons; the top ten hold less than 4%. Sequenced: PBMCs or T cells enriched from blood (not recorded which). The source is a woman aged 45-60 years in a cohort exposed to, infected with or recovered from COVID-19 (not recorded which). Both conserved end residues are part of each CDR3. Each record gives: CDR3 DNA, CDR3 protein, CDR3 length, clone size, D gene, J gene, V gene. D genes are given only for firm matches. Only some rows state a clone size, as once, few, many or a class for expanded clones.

CDR3 DNA: TGTGCCATCAGTGGGTTGCAGGGAGGGGAGCAGTACTTC
CDR3 protein: CAISGLQGGEQYF
CDR3 length: 13
clone size: NA
D gene: TRBD2
J gene: TRBJ2-7
V gene: TRBV10-3

CDR3 DNA: TGTGCCATCAGCCGCGGGCGAGGGACTAGCGGAGATACGCAGTATTTT
CDR3 protein: CAISRGRGTSGDTQYF
CDR3 length: 16
clone size: NA
D gene: TRBD2
J gene: TRBJ2-3
V gene: TRBV10-3

CDR3 DNA: TGTGCCAGCAGTGCTAGCGGGGCCAGCACAGATACGCAGTATTTT
CDR3 protein: CASSASGASTDTQYF
CDR3 length: 15
clone size: NA
D gene: TRBD2
J gene: TRBJ2-3
V gene: TRBV2

CDR3 DNA: TGCGCCAGCAGCCAGACAGGTAGAGATACGCAGTATTTT
CDR3 protein: CASSQTGRDTQYF
CDR3 length: 13
clone size: NA
D gene: NA
J gene: TRBJ2-3
V gene: TRBV5-1

CDR3 DNA: TGTGCCAGCAGTACCGGACAGGGGGCGCAATTTGAAGCTTTCTTT
CDR3 protein: CASSTGQGAQFEAFF
CDR3 length: 15
clone size: NA
D gene: TRBD1
J gene: TRBJ1-1
V gene: TRBV6-5

CDR3 DNA: TGTGCCAGCAGCCCCTCAGGGGGGAACTCCTACGAGCAGTACTTC
CDR3 protein: CASSPSGGNSYEQYF
CDR3 length: 15
clone size: few
D gene: NA
J gene: TRBJ2-7
V gene: TRBV3-1/TRBV3-2

CDR3 DNA: TGTGCCAGCAGCTTCCGGGAGCGGGGTTCCTACGAGCAGTACTTC
CDR3 protein: CASSFRERGSYEQYF
CDR3 length: 15
clone size: NA
D gene: TRBD2
J gene: TRBJ2-7
V gene: TRBV11-2

CDR3 DNA: TGTGCCAGCAGCTCTTTAGGACAGCTCACAGATACGCAGTATTTT
CDR3 protein: CASSSLGQLTDTQYF
CDR3 length: 15
clone size: NA
D gene: NA
J gene: TRBJ2-3
V gene: TRBV7-3

CDR3 DNA: TGTGCCAGCAGCCAGCGACTAGCGGGGGTTGTTAATGAGCAGTTCTTC
CDR3 protein: CASSQRLAGVVNEQFF
CDR3 length: 16
clone size: NA
D gene: TRBD2
J gene: TRBJ2-1
V gene: TRBV3-1/TRBV3-2

CDR3 DNA: TGTGCCAGCAGTTCCTCCCTCGGGACAGGGACCTCGCCCCAGCATTTT
CDR3 protein: CASSSSLGTGTSPQHF
CDR3 length: 16
clone size: NA
D gene: TRBD1
J gene: TRBJ1-5
V gene: TRBV6-2/TRBV6-3

CDR3 DNA: TGTGCCAGCTCTCGGCGAGGCAACACCGGGGAGCTGTTTTTT
CDR3 protein: CASSRRGNTGELFF
CDR3 length: 14
clone size: NA
D gene: NA
J gene: TRBJ2-2
V gene: TRBV6-1